The rows below give T cell receptor beta chains drawn from one sample of a study of blood T cell repertoires in COVID-19. TCRdb's table, derived via immunoSEQ multiplex PCR, lists solely in-frame clones and lacks some. The sample lists roughly 340,000 clones; about 90% were seen once. The specimen was peripheral blood. These receptors all stem from a woman in her late teens or twenties who had recovered from COVID-19. CDR3s include the opening cysteine and the closing phenylalanine or tryptophan. Fields, in order: D gene, J gene, clone size, V gene, CDR3 protein, CDR3 DNA. D genes are given only for firm matches. Not every row has a clone size; where given, it reads once, few, many or a size class.

>TRBD1|TRBJ1-2|.|TRBV19
CASKVPGTGLYTF
TGTGCCAGTAAAGTACCTGGGACAGGGCTCTACACCTTC
>.|TRBJ1-2|.|TRBV7-2
CASSPTGSYYGYTF
TGTGCCAGCAGTCCTACGGGGAGTTACTATGGCTACACCTTC
>TRBD1|TRBJ1-3|once|TRBV30
CAWGTVNGNTIYF
TGTGCCTGGGGGACAGTAAATGGAAACACCATATATTTT
>.|TRBJ1-2|.|TRBV6-5
CASRRQPFGGYTF
TGTGCCAGCAGGCGCCAACCTTTTGGTGGCTACACCTTC
>.|TRBJ2-3|.|TRBV10-3
CAISDYGSGGDTDTQYF
TGTGCCATCAGTGACTACGGTAGCGGAGGTGACACAGATACGCAGTATTTT
>TRBD1|TRBJ1-5|few|TRBV7-2
CASSSGQGDQPQHF
TGTGCCAGCAGCTCTGGACAGGGGGATCAGCCCCAGCATTTT
>.|TRBJ1-2|.|TRBV2
CASSPGHGSPYGYTF
TGTGCCAGCAGTCCGGGACATGGGTCCCCCTATGGCTACACCTTC
>.|TRBJ1-5|.|TRBV27
CASRTGGSNQPQHF
TGTGCCTCCCGGACGGGGGGCAGCAATCAGCCCCAGCATTTT
>.|TRBJ2-1|.|TRBV6-2/TRBV6-3
CASSRRGEDNEQFF
TGTGCCAGCAGTCGCAGGGGGGAAGACAATGAGCAGTTCTTC
>.|TRBJ1-1|.|TRBV12-5
CASGPLTGFPEAFF
TGTGCTAGTGGTCCCCTCACGGGATTCCCTGAAGCTTTCTTT
>TRBD2|TRBJ2-1|.|TRBV27
CASTPLAGVFNEQFF
TGTGCCAGCACCCCTCTAGCGGGGGTGTTCAATGAGCAGTTCTTC
>.|TRBJ2-3|.|TRBV28
CASSLASTSRGTDTQYF
TGTGCCAGCAGTTTAGCCTCGACATCCAGGGGCACAGATACGCAGTATTTT
>TRBD1|TRBJ2-1|.|TRBV7-8
CASSKGGGRASSYNEQFF
TGTGCCAGCAGCAAAGGGGGCGGACGAGCAAGCTCCTACAATGAGCAGTTCTTC
>TRBD1|TRBJ1-2|once|TRBV3-1/TRBV3-2
CASSLGTGQNYGYTF
TGTGCCAGCAGCCTTGGGACAGGGCAGAACTATGGCTACACCTTC
>.|TRBJ2-1|.|TRBV30
CAWSRVGNEQFF
TGTGCCTGGAGCCGGGTTGGGAATGAGCAGTTCTTC
>.|TRBJ1-2|.|TRBV5-1
CASSTTGNYGYTF
TGCGCCAGCAGCACAACAGGGAACTATGGCTACACCTTC
>.|TRBJ1-2|.|TRBV18
CASSPLTTRTVSGYTF
TGTGCCAGCTCACCACTAACAACTAGGACAGTTTCCGGCTACACCTTC
>.|TRBJ2-3|.|TRBV18
CASSPPVATDTQYF
TGTGCCAGCTCACCACCAGTCGCGACTGATACGCAGTATTTT
>.|TRBJ1-1|.|TRBV4-3
CASSKQGFTEAFF
TGCGCCAGCAGCAAACAGGGTTTCACTGAAGCTTTCTTT
>.|TRBJ1-2|.|TRBV9
CASMGGAGYGYTF
TGTGCCAGCATGGGAGGGGCGGGATATGGCTACACCTTC
>.|TRBJ2-5|.|TRBV24-1
CATSDSVDLQETQYF
TGTGCCACCAGTGATTCTGTAGATCTACAAGAGACCCAGTACTTC
>.|TRBJ1-1|once|TRBV6-5
CASSYAGTEAFF
TGTGCCAGCAGTTACGCGGGGACTGAAGCTTTCTTT
>TRBD2|TRBJ2-1|.|TRBV5-4
CASSLELAGTNEQFF
TGTGCCAGCAGCTTGGAACTAGCGGGAACCAATGAGCAGTTCTTC
>TRBD1|TRBJ1-3|.|TRBV5-4
CASSQGQGNTIYF
TGTGCCAGCAGCCAGGGACAGGGGAACACCATATATTTT
>TRBD2|TRBJ2-1|.|TRBV4-1
CASSQDLAGEGHEQFF
TGCGCCAGCAGCCAAGATCTAGCGGGGGAGGGACATGAGCAGTTCTTC
>.|TRBJ1-6|.|TRBV7-2
CASSLGGDSPLHF
TGTGCCAGCAGCTTAGGGGGAGATTCACCCCTCCACTTT
>.|TRBJ2-5|.|TRBV29-1
CSVGQSQETQYF
TGCAGCGTTGGACAGAGCCAAGAGACCCAGTACTTC
>TRBD2|TRBJ2-3|.|TRBV4-3
CASSQVWLAGDTQYF
TGCGCCAGCAGCCAAGTTTGGCTAGCGGGAGATACGCAGTATTTT
>TRBD1|TRBJ2-3|.|TRBV7-2
CASSSYRGRDTQYF
TGTGCCAGCAGTAGTTACAGGGGGCGAGATACGCAGTATTTT
>.|TRBJ2-1|.|TRBV18
CASSPTSSLVSNEQFF
TGTGCCAGCTCACCTACCTCTTCACTAGTAAGCAATGAGCAGTTCTTC
>TRBD1|TRBJ1-1|.|TRBV19
CASSGRTGATEAFF
TGTGCCAGTAGCGGCCGGACAGGGGCCACTGAAGCTTTCTTT
>.|TRBJ1-1|.|TRBV5-4
CASSPGTRMNTEAFF
TGTGCCAGCAGCCCGGGGACACGAATGAACACTGAAGCTTTCTTT
>.|TRBJ1-4|.|TRBV5-1
CASSLQAQGNEKLFF
TGCGCCAGCAGCTTGCAAGCACAGGGCAATGAAAAACTGTTTTTT
>.|TRBJ1-1|.|TRBV9
CASSPGVRRDTEAFF
TGTGCCAGCAGCCCCGGGGTTCGTAGGGACACTGAAGCTTTCTTT
>.|TRBJ2-3|once|TRBV7-2
CASSSGTSSTDTQYF
TGTGCCAGCAGTTCTGGGACATCTAGCACAGATACGCAGTATTTT
>TRBD2|TRBJ2-2|.|TRBV5-1
CASSLVAGDRELFF
TGCGCCAGCAGCTTGGTAGCGGGCGACCGGGAGCTGTTTTTT
>TRBD1|TRBJ1-1|.|TRBV18
CASSLKQGTGTEAFF
TGTGCCAGCTCCCTCAAACAGGGGACGGGCACTGAAGCTTTCTTT
>TRBD2|TRBJ2-1|.|TRBV24-1
CATSLSFGRWYEQFF
TGTGCCACCAGTCTTAGTTTCGGGAGGTGGTATGAGCAGTTCTTC
>TRBD2|TRBJ2-2|.|TRBV9
CASSSRLAGATGELFF
TGTGCCAGCAGCTCCCGACTAGCGGGAGCCACCGGGGAGCTGTTTTTT
>.|TRBJ2-5|once|TRBV7-9
CASTGALHQETQYF
TGTGCCAGCACGGGGGCCCTCCACCAAGAGACCCAGTACTTC
>TRBD1|TRBJ1-4|.|TRBV15
CATSKGQKRF
TGTGCCACCAGCAAGGGACAGAAGCGTTTT